This passage covers 22 T cell receptor beta chains from one sample sequenced in a study of vaccination and CD4 T cells after COVID-19. The Oncomine TCR Beta short-read assay generated sequence data from the DNA of cultured CD4+ T cells. TCRdb passed the PCR reads through MiXCR, listing each CDR3 protein once. This sample has 17,000 or so distinct CDR3 sequences, with more than 65% found just once. What these receptors recognize is not known. Treatment given: roughly 11-day PBMC culture with coronavirus spike peptide pools or control peptides (ViraFEST assay). The sequencing input was CD4+ T cells from blood, cultured in vitro. The receptors here all came from a human donor who had recovered from COVID-19.

The V call is TRBV30, the J call TRBJ2-2, with D perhaps matching TRBD2 (6 bases). The CDR3 has 12 residues. Germline V lookup: CDR1 GTSNPN, CDR2 SVGIG (reference sequence). The V end lost 5 bases, the J end lost 6 bases, and 10 bases lay between the germline ends. For the CDR3, the DNA is TGTGCCTGGCATGGAGGGGCCGGGGAGCTGTTTTTT. It translates to CAWHGGAGELFF.

This clonotype was seen more than once but under ten times. The J gene is TRBJ2-1, the V gene TRBV6-1; unclear D gene. The CDR3 runs to 15 residues. Trimming took 4 bases from V and 4 from J, leaving 14 bases between them. Germline V gene data show CDR1 as MNHNS and CDR2 as SASEGT. CDR3 DNA: TGTGCCAGCAGTGTTGAGCTAGGAGAATACAATGAGCAGTTCTTC. It codes for CASSVELGEYNEQFF.

V usage is TRBV6-1 and J usage is TRBJ2-2; D is tentatively TRBD1 or TRBD2 (5 bases each). The CDR3 loop spans 14 amino acids. Trimming took off 6 bases at V and 1 base at J, with 9 bases between the two ends. From germline, CDR1 is MNHNS and CDR2 SASEGT. CDR3 in amino acids: CASRGRLNTGELFF. As DNA, the CDR3 is TGTGCCAGCAGGGGACGGTTGAACACCGGGGAGCTGTTTTTT.

This clonotype was seen a handful of times. J is TRBJ2-3 and V is TRBV6-2 or TRBV6-3, with D perhaps assigned TRBD1 or TRBD2 (6 bases each). The CDR3 totals 20 residues. Germline CDR1 reads MNHEY; CDR2 reads SVGEGT. The germline V and J ends were trimmed by 11 bases and 3 bases, with 36 bases remaining between them. The CDR3 region is CACPPRRLIGGRVQTDTQYF. In DNA form, the CDR3 reads TGTGCCTGCCCCCCGCGAAGACTCATTGGGGGGCGAGTACAGACAGATACGCAGTATTTT.

The gene calls are TRBV6-1 and TRBJ2-3, with 8 bases that match TRBD2. CDR1 and CDR2 from the germline V gene are MNHNS and SASEGT. CDR3 length: 14 residues. V gave up 10 bases and J gave up 2 bases; unmatched junction bases: 8. The CDR3 DNA reads as TGTGCCACTTCGGGGGGGGCAAACACAGATACGCAGTATTTT. Translating it yields CATSGGANTDTQYF.

The V call is TRBV7-3, the J call TRBJ2-5; 9 positions agree with TRBD1. V was clipped by 4 bases and J by 1 base; unmatched bases: 7. The CDR3 has 16 residues. Germline values: CDR1 SGHTA, CDR2 FQGTGA. CDR3 protein: CASSSYPTGGQETQYF. CDR3 coding DNA: TGTGCCAGCAGCTCCTACCCGACAGGGGGCCAAGAGACCCAGTACTTC.

The rearrangement uses TRBV20-1 and TRBJ2-3, with D possibly being TRBD1 or TRBD2 (6 bases each). The germline CDR1 and CDR2 sequences are DFQATT and SNEGSKA (reference sequence). With 6 bases removed from V and 3 bases from J, the gap between germline ends came to 19 bases. This CDR3 spans 15 amino acids. The CDR3 region is CSAIRRRGMTDTQYF. The CDR3 region has the DNA TGCAGTGCCATCCGACGGAGGGGGATGACAGATACGCAGTATTTT.

The chain carries TRBV7-2 and TRBJ1-5; D is uncertain. Germline CDR1 is SGHTA and CDR2 is FQGNSA. V was shortened by 1 base and J by 5 bases, with 3 bases between the two germline ends. The CDR3 is 12 residues long. DNA for the CDR3: TGTGCCAGCAGCTTAGATTATCAGCCCCAGCATTTT. Translation: CASSLDYQPQHF.

This chain joins TRBV20-1 and TRBJ1-5; perhaps TRBD1 as D (6 bases). Germline V CDR1 and CDR2: DFQATT, SNEGSKA (reference sequence). Trimming stripped 4 bases from V and 6 bases from J, with 10 bases between. The CDR3 is made up of 12 amino acids. The CDR3 reads CSATGGSQPQHF. DNA of the CDR3: TGCAGTGCTACGGGGGGCAGTCAGCCCCAGCATTTT.

This chain uses TRBV9 with TRBJ1-1; D possibly corresponds to TRBD1 (5 bases). This CDR3 has 14 amino acids. With 0 bases removed from V and 6 bases from J, the gap between germline ends came to 12 bases. Germline CDR1 SGDLS, CDR2 YYNGEE. Written as DNA, the CDR3 is TGTGCCAGCAGCGTAGGGAGGGAGACAGCTGAAGCTTTCTTT. Translation gives CASSVGRETAEAFF.

This clonotype has more than one count but fewer than ten. This sequence joins TRBV2 and TRBJ1-2, with TRBD1 matching 9 bases. The CDR3 is 13 residues long. V trimming: 3 bases; J trimming: 6 bases; junction bases outside the gene matches: 2. The germline V gene encodes CDR1 SNHLY and CDR2 FYNNEI. CDR3 sequence reads: CASSEGQGHGYTF. The CDR3 region has the DNA TGTGCCAGCAGTGAGGGACAGGGTCATGGCTACACCTTC.

CDR3 nucleotides: TGTGCCAGCAGACGCGGGACAGGGCATCAGCCCCAGCATTTT. This encodes CASRRGTGHQPQHF. The genes are TRBV6-1 and TRBJ1-5; TRBD1 aligns across 9 bases. In germline, CDR1 is MNHNS, CDR2 SASEGT. Trimming cost V 6 bases and J 5 bases; bases outside gene matches: 5. This CDR3 region has 14 residues.

The chain joins TRBV6-1 to TRBJ1-1; no clear D. Germline values: CDR1 MNHNS, CDR2 SASEGT. Trimming stripped 6 bases from V and 6 bases from J, with 14 bases between. The length of the CDR3 is 13 residues. This CDR3 is CASSPLQVAEAFF. CDR3 in DNA: TGTGCCAGCAGCCCTCTCCAAGTGGCTGAAGCTTTCTTT.

The V call is TRBV4-1, the J call TRBJ1-5; D uncertain. The ends were cut back, 0 bases at V and 5 bases at J, with 5 bases in the middle. Germline CDR1 MGHRA, CDR2 YSYEKL. The CDR3 loop spans 13 amino acids. The CDR3 region is CASSQDSDQPQHF. The CDR3 DNA is TGCGCCAGCAGCCAAGATTCTGATCAGCCCCAGCATTTT.

This chain joins TRBV29-1 and TRBJ2-7, with 8 bases that match TRBD1. The length of the CDR3 is 15 residues. The junction had 12 bases not matched to a gene; V was cut back by 6 bases and J by 2 bases. Germline assignment: CDR1 SQVTM and CDR2 ANQGSEA. CDR3 amino acids: CSVGDWDRKTYEQYF. The DNA for the CDR3 is TGCAGCGTGGGGGATTGGGACAGGAAAACCTACGAGCAGTACTTC.

V is TRBV20-1 and J is TRBJ2-6, with D possibly matching TRBD1 (5 bases). The CDR3 is made up of 15 amino acids. CDR1 and CDR2 from the germline V gene are DFQATT and SNEGSKA (reference sequence). V was shortened by 5 bases and J by 0 bases, with 11 bases between the two germline ends. CDR3 protein: CSASKQDSGANVLTF. The CDR3 DNA is TGCAGTGCTTCCAAACAGGACTCTGGGGCCAACGTCCTGACTTTC.

In this sample, this clonotype turned up a few times. This chain connects TRBV27 to TRBJ1-5, with 9 bases lining up with TRBD1. The CDR3 runs to 16 residues. The V gene end was trimmed by 0 bases and the J gene end by 4 bases; junction bases not matched to a gene: 4. Germline loops: CDR1 MNHEY, CDR2 SMNVEV (reference sequence). The CDR3 DNA reads TGTGCCAGCAGTTTATCCGGGACAGGGCCTAATCAGCCCCAGCATTTT. Protein sequence: CASSLSGTGPNQPQHF.

This chain uses TRBV7-9 with TRBJ1-1; TRBD1 might be the D (5 bases). Germline V gene data show CDR1 as SEHNR and CDR2 as FQNEAQ (reference sequence). CDR3 length: 13 amino acids. V lost 1 base and J 4 bases, leaving 7 bases between the germline ends. The CDR3 protein is CASSLEGFTEAFF. The DNA of the CDR3 is TGTGCCAGCAGCTTAGAGGGGTTCACTGAAGCTTTCTTT. The entire variable domain, with the rest obtained from reference TRBV7-9 and TRBJ1-1, is as follows: DTGVSQNPRHKITKRGQNVTFRCDPISEHNRLYWYRQTLGQGPEFLTYFQNEAQLEKSRLLSDRFSAERPKGSFSTLEIQRTEQGDSAMYLCASSLEGFTEAFFGQGTRLTVV.

This clonotype came up a few times. The J gene is TRBJ1-5, the V gene TRBV19; D possibly corresponds to TRBD1 (6 bases). The V gene's germline CDR1 is LNHDA and CDR2 SQIVND (reference sequence). V was trimmed by 5 bases and J by 0 bases, leaving 14 bases between them. This CDR3 comprises 16 residues. In nucleotides, the CDR3 is TGTGCCAGTAGTTTGGGGGGGGCGGGTAGCAATCAGCCCCAGCATTTT. Protein product: CASSLGGAGSNQPQHF. Using reference TRBV19 and TRBJ1-5 for the parts outside the CDR3, the full variable domain is DGGITQSPKYLFRKEGQNVTLSCEQNLNHDAMYWYRQDPGQGLRLIYYSQIVNDFQKGDIAEGYSVSREKKESFPLTVTSAQKNPTAFYLCASSLGGAGSNQPQHFGDGTRLSIL.

The gene calls are TRBV18 and TRBJ2-7, with a possible D match to TRBD2 (5 bases). Trimming cost V 8 bases and J 6 bases, with 17 bases left between them. The CDR3 covers 13 residues. CDR1 and CDR2 (germline): KGHSH, LQKENI. CDR3 amino acids: CASERGNEGEQYF. CDR3 in DNA: TGTGCCAGCGAGAGAGGGAATGAGGGCGAGCAGTACTTC.

This clonotype has just a few counts. This chain links TRBV19 with TRBJ1-1; D gene unclear. The CDR3 is 11 residues long. The V end lost 1 base, the J end lost 5 bases, and 2 bases lay between the germline ends. From germline, CDR1 is LNHDA and CDR2 SQIVND (reference sequence). CDR3 DNA: TGTGCCAGTAGTATAGGGACTGAAGCTTTCTTT. Amino acid sequence: CASSIGTEAFF.

The chain employs TRBV18 and TRBJ2-5; possible D gene TRBD1, 5 bases. Germline CDR1 and CDR2: KGHSH and LQKENI. V was trimmed by 4 bases and J by 5 bases, leaving 11 bases between them. This CDR3 has 13 residues. The CDR3 is CASSQGAAETQYF. The CDR3 DNA sequence: TGTGCCAGCTCACAAGGGGCGGCGGAGACCCAGTACTTC.